This T cell receptor (beta chain) was captured in a study of regulatory T cells in long-lasting Graves disease. General study results and limits: Rather than thyroid tissue, only peripheral blood underwent study.

A note on this clonotype: The antigen remains unidentified. A much more abundant neighbour one base away suggests this may be a read error.

Time point given: newly diagnosed GD, antithyroid drugs for less than 3 months. TCR sequences were obtained from RNA taken from PBMCs. The TCR beta library used iRepertoire HTBI primers with Arm-PCR amplification of CDR3. TCRdb re-analysed the multiplex PCR reads in MiXCR, keeping a single row per CDR3 protein. The sample contains roughly 320,000 distinct CDR3 sequences, around 17% of which appear only once. This sample also appeared in a second study, on T cells in Graves' hyperthyroidism and ophthalmopathy. That paper notes: In the analysis, a 13 V-J model separated ophthalmopathy from stable hyperthyroidism.

This clonotype was sampled from a middle-aged man with Graves disease. Specimen: peripheral blood mononuclear cells (PBMCs), collected at new diagnosis, from a patient treated with antithyroid drugs.

The CDR3: CASSRQGGSQYF. The CDR3 nucleotides are TGTGCCAGCAGCCGACAGGGGGGATCGCAGTATTTT. The chain couples TRBV5-6 to TRBJ2-3; 9 bases are a match to TRBD1. The CDR3 spans 12 residues. After removal of 4 bases from V and 10 bases from J, the junction contained 4 bases not matched to a gene. Germline loops: CDR1 SGHDT, CDR2 YYEEEE.